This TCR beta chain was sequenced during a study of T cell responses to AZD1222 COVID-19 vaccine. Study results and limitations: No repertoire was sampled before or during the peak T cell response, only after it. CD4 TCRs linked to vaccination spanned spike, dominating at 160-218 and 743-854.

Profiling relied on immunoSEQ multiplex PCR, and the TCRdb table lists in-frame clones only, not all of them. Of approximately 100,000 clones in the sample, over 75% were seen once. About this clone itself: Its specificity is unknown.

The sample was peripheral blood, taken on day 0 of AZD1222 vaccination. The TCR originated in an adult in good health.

CDR3 coding DNA: TGTGCCAGCAGTTTAACAGCAAACACTGAAGCTTTCTTT. Its translation: CASSLTANTEAFF. J is TRBJ1-1 and V is TRBV12-3 or TRBV12-4; no reliable D call. There are 13 residues in the CDR3. The ends were cut back, 2 bases at V and 2 bases at J, with 6 bases in the middle.